The clone carrying this T cell receptor (beta chain) has more than one count but fewer than ten. Its target is unknown. The data originate from a study of CD8 T cells in ankylosing spondylitis. Study observations and caveats: Reactive arthritis synovial fluid and blood previously showed some of these motif variants. A TCR beta motif of several highly homologous variants seemed to mark ankylosing spondylitis blood.

V was trimmed by 0 bases and J by 13 bases, leaving 7 bases between them. The germline V gene has CDR1 SEHNR and CDR2 FQNEAQ (reference sequence). This CDR3 comprises 11 residues. MiXCR was run by TCRdb on the 5' RACE reads, yielding one entry per CDR3 protein. The sample yields about 540,000 distinct CDR3 sequences, about 12% seen once. Input material: blood, either unsorted or a sorted T cell fraction (not recorded which). This TCR was recovered from a male donor with ankylosing spondylitis. J is TRBJ1-5 and V is TRBV7-9; D gene ambiguous. Here the CDR3 reads CASSLAGSQHF. CDR3 nucleotides: TGTGCCAGCAGCTTAGCTGGGTCACAGCATTTT. The full variable domain, its missing parts supplied by reference TRBV7-9 and TRBJ1-5, is DTGVSQNPRHKITKRGQNVTFRCDPISEHNRLYWYRQTLGQGPEFLTYFQNEAQLEKSRLLSDRFSAERPKGSFSTLEIQRTEQGDSAMYLCASSLAGSQHFGDGTRLSIL.